These 3 T cell receptor beta chains originate from one sample sequenced in a study of blood T cell repertoires in COVID-19. Here immunoSEQ multiplex PCR was the method, and the copy in TCRdb shows in-frame clones only, minus some. The repertoire holds approximately 76,000 clones, with around nine tenths as singletons. The sample was peripheral blood. The source is a man aged 25-45 years with acute or convalescent COVID-19.

J is TRBJ2-1 and V is TRBV6-6; 7 bases fit TRBD2. The J segment lost 7 bases and the V segment lost 7 bases, leaving 7 bases of the junction unmatched. Per the germline V gene, CDR1 is MNHNY and CDR2 is SVGAGI (reference sequence). This CDR3 comprises 13 residues. This CDR3 reads CASTPGGGNEQFF. The CDR3 bases are TGTGCCAGCACTCCTGGGGGGGGGAATGAGCAGTTCTTC.

CDR3 residues: CASRAPTSGMTDTQYF. The CDR3 DNA reads TGTGCCAGCAGGGCTCCGACTAGCGGGATGACAGATACGCAGTATTTT. The J gene is TRBJ2-3, the V gene TRBV2, with 11 bases fitting TRBD2. The CDR3 sequence is 16 residues long. V trimming: 6 bases; J trimming: 3 bases; junction bases outside the gene matches: 8. Germline V lookup: CDR1 SNHLY, CDR2 FYNNEI. Full variable domain (missing parts from reference TRBV2 and TRBJ2-3): EPEVTQTPSHQVTQMGQEVILRCVPISNHLYFYWYRQILGQKVEFLVSFYNNEISEKSEIFDDQFSVERPDGSNFTLKIRSTKLEDSAMYFCASRAPTSGMTDTQYFGPGTRLTVL.

This chain connects TRBV21-1 to TRBJ2-3; TRBD2, the table's D call, was not compared with the DNA. TRBV21-1 is labeled a pseudogene. The CDR3 spans 14 residues. DNA of the CDR3: TGTGCCAGCAGCAAAGGGGACTGCACAGATACGCAGTATTTT. It is translated as CASSKGDCTDTQYF.